The present T cell receptor (beta chain) was sequenced within a study of neurological immune-mediated disorders. Over 190 million TCR-beta sequences from 15-18 subjects came from every sequencing run. TCRdb recomputed calls from the 5' RACE reads with MiXCR, one row per CDR3 protein. The table has tens of thousands of distinct CDR3 sequences, roughly a fifth seen once. This clonotype has at least ten counts. Germline loops: CDR1 SGHKS, CDR2 YYEKEE (reference sequence). This CDR3 has 14 amino acids. V was trimmed by 0 bases and J by 10 bases, leaving 15 bases between them. Time point described: technical triplicate 3.

V and J are TRBV5-5 and TRBJ2-3; a possible D gene is TRBD2 (5 bases). The sequencing input was PBMCs. This receptor was identified in a man between 60 and 75 years old with HTLV-1-associated myelopathy (HAM/TSP). The chain's CDR3 is CASSLVSSSSSQYF. The CDR3 nucleotides are TGTGCCAGCAGCTTGGTCTCCTCTAGCAGTTCGCAGTATTTT.